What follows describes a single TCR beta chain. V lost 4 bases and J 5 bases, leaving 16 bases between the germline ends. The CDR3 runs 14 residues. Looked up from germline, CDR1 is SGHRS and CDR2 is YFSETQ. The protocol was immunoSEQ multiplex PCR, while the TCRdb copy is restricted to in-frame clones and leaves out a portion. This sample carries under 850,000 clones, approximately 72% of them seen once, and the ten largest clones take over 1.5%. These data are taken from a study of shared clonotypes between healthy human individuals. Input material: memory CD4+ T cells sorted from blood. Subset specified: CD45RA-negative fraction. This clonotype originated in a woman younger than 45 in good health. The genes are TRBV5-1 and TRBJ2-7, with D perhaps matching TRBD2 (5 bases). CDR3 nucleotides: TGCGCCAGCAGCCGGGGTACGGAGGTTGACGAGCAGTACTTC. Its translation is CASSRGTEVDEQYF.